The clone carrying this T cell receptor beta chain was found many times. Its antigen is still unknown. The entry originates in a study of breast tumors, draining lymph nodes, adjacent tissues. Points from the study as a whole: Data fit most tumor T cells coming from lymph node, expanding in tumor. Tumor TCR diversity was below lymph nodes but above nontumor tissue.

The lymph nodes were axillary draining lymph nodes from breast cancer patients. TCRdb re-derived calls from the multiplex PCR reads in MiXCR, one entry per CDR3 protein. Of over 250,000 distinct CDR3 sequences in the sample, 30% were seen once. This CDR3 comprises 16 residues. CDR1 and CDR2 (germline): LGHNA, YSLEER. V lost 4 bases and J lost 0; bases outside the gene matches: 5. The sequenced material came from axillary lymph node tissue. This chain connects TRBV4-3 to TRBJ2-3; 9 bases agree with TRBD2. The TCR originated in a female donor with breast cancer. Some clones in this sample may be carry-over from other donors' samples. For the CDR3, the DNA is TGCGCCAGCAGCCGTGAGCTAGCGGGGAGCACAGATACGCAGTATTTT. Translated: CASSRELAGSTDTQYF.